The 18 T cell receptor beta chains below all came from one sample that was sequenced in a study of response to subunit inactivated influenza vaccine. TCRdb reanalysed the RT-PCR reads using MiXCR and keeps one entry per CDR3 protein. Of about 540,000 distinct CDR3 sequences listed, under 25% are singletons. The same data also contributed to another study, on T cells expressing NK-cell markers. Turning to that study: The TCR beta cDNA came from 5'RACE template switching with UMIs.

Sequencing was performed on CD4+ T cells sorted from PBMCs, taken about 12 days after vaccination. The receptor set was obtained from a man in his fifties or sixties who received an inactivated influenza vaccine.

The rearrangement links TRBV7-9 to TRBJ2-1; 12 bases are shared with TRBD2. The CDR3 contains 17 residues. The germline CDR1 and CDR2 sequences are SEHNR and FQNEAQ (reference sequence). V lost 4 bases, J lost 7 bases, and 11 bases stayed unmatched. CDR3 region: CASSYLPTSGSGNEQFF. Written as DNA, the CDR3 is TGTGCCAGCAGCTACTTGCCGACTAGCGGGAGCGGAAATGAGCAGTTCTTC. The full variable domain, in which reference TRBV7-9 and TRBJ2-1 provide the parts outside the CDR3, is DTGVSQNPRHKITKRGQNVTFRCDPISEHNRLYWYRQTLGQGPEFLTYFQNEAQLEKSRLLSDRFSAERPKGSFSTLEIQRTEQGDSAMYLCASSYLPTSGSGNEQFFGPGTRLTVL.

The chain employs TRBV4-3 and TRBJ1-1; unclear D gene. Per germline, CDR1 LGHNA and CDR2 YSLEER. The CDR3 has 14 residues. Between the trimmed V and J ends, which lost 3 bases and 0 bases, there was a span of 8 bases. Here the CDR3 DNA reads TGCGCCAGCAGCCATGGGAGGATGAACACTGAAGCTTTCTTT. Residues: CASSHGRMNTEAFF.

The table lists this clonotype with a few counts. The chain carries TRBV5-5 and TRBJ2-5; 8 positions match TRBD2. Germline-derived CDR1 and CDR2 are SGHKS and YYEKEE (reference sequence). CDR3 size: 15 residues. V dropped 2 bases and J dropped 2; count of bases not matched to a gene: 5. CDR3 sequence reads: CASSFSGAVQETQYF. CDR3 in DNA: TGTGCCAGCAGCTTTAGCGGGGCGGTACAAGAGACCCAGTACTTC.

The chain joins TRBV4-2 to TRBJ2-3; D is undetermined. This CDR3 is 16 amino acids long. V lost 0 bases to trimming and J lost 3 bases, with 13 bases between them. Germline V gives CDR1 LGHNA, CDR2 YNFKEQ. CDR3 sequence reads: CASSQDYRFGTDTQYF. The CDR3, as DNA: TGTGCCAGCAGCCAAGACTACCGTTTCGGAACAGATACGCAGTATTTT.

The CDR3 reads CASSQRTSGRVNEQFF. The CDR3 DNA reads as TGTGCCAGCAGCCAAAGGACTAGCGGGAGGGTCAATGAGCAGTTCTTC. The rearrangement joins TRBV7-3 to TRBJ2-1; 15 bases map to TRBD2. V lost 5 bases, J lost 6 bases, and 5 bases stayed unmatched. The length of the CDR3 is 16 residues. CDR1 is SGHTA, CDR2 FQGTGA, per germline.

In this sample, this clonotype turned up a few times. V and J are TRBV4-1 and TRBJ2-5; D is ambiguous. Germline V lookup: CDR1 MGHRA, CDR2 YSYEKL. This CDR3 comprises 14 residues. Trimming shortened V by 2 bases and J by 7 bases, and 14 bases separated the two germline ends. CDR3 DNA: TGCGCCAGCAGCCAACTGGGTCTGCTTGGGACCCAGTACTTC. Translated: CASSQLGLLGTQYF.

This clonotype turned up a few times. J is TRBJ2-1 and V is TRBV7-9; D gene unclear. Trimming left V 3 bases short and J 10 bases short, with 10 bases between. CDR3 size: 12 residues. Germline V gene lookup returns CDR1 SEHNR and CDR2 FQNEAQ (reference sequence). CDR3 nucleotides: TGTGCCAGCAGCTTCGAACGGGCAGAGCAGTTCTTC. Translation: CASSFERAEQFF.

The chain joins TRBV5-5 to TRBJ1-6; D possibly corresponds to TRBD1 (6 bases). This CDR3 region has 16 residues. Per the germline V gene, CDR1 is SGHKS and CDR2 is YYEKEE (reference sequence). Trimming pared 4 bases from V and 3 bases from J, leaving 14 bases between. The DNA of the CDR3 is TGTGCCAGCAGCCAGGGGACCGGGGGCTATAATTCACCCCTCCACTTT. Its protein is CASSQGTGGYNSPLHF.

In its sample, this clonotype was seen a few times. The chain combines TRBV20-1 with TRBJ2-7; D is undetermined. V was clipped by 6 bases and J by 6 bases, with 18 bases between them. Germline V CDR1 and CDR2: DFQATT, SNEGSKA (reference sequence). The CDR3 length is 13 residues. For the CDR3, the DNA is TGCAGTGCCGGACCCCCAGGTCGTGTCGAGCAGTACTTC. It translates to CSAGPPGRVEQYF.

The rearrangement joins TRBV6-2 or TRBV6-3 to TRBJ1-5; D call uncertain. CDR3 size: 18 residues. Germline V CDR1 and CDR2: MNHEY, SVGEGT. V lost 3 bases and J lost 0, with 18 bases in between. The DNA for the CDR3 is TGTGCCAGCAGTTATTTCTTGGGAGAGGGAGCTAGCAATCAGCCCCAGCATTTT. Translated: CASSYFLGEGASNQPQHF.

This rearrangement joins TRBV6-2 or TRBV6-3 to TRBJ2-1; D not certain. CDR1 is MNHEY and CDR2 is SVGEGT in the germline V gene. CDR3 length equals 13 residues. V lost 5 bases, J lost 7 bases, and 12 bases lay in between. The chain's CDR3 is CASSPTIRNEQFF. The CDR3 region has the DNA TGTGCCAGCAGTCCAACTATTCGGAATGAGCAGTTCTTC.

This clonotype has a handful of counts. J is TRBJ2-6 and V is TRBV6-5; 7 nucleotides match TRBD1. V trimming: 0 bases; J trimming: 2 bases; junction bases outside the gene matches: 7. The CDR3 contains 18 residues. CDR1 is MNHEY, CDR2 SVGAGI, per germline. The CDR3 DNA reads TGTGCCAGCAGTTACTCGCCCAGGGGGAACGCTGGGGCCAACGTCCTGACTTTC. Encoded protein: CASSYSPRGNAGANVLTF.

This sequence joins TRBV4-1 and TRBJ1-4; TRBD1 matches at 10 bases. V lost 4 bases and J lost 7; bases outside the gene matches: 6. Germline-derived CDR1 and CDR2 are MGHRA and YSYEKL. CDR3 length equals 15 residues. The CDR3 DNA reads TGCGCCAGCAGCCGACAGGGGGCTAGGGGTGAAAAACTGTTTTTT. It codes for CASSRQGARGEKLFF.

This clonotype was counted only a few times. The chain combines TRBV20-1 with TRBJ2-2; no clear D gene. The germline gives CDR1 DFQATT, CDR2 SNEGSKA (reference sequence). There are 15 residues in the CDR3. V lost 4 bases, J lost 3 bases, and 15 bases lay in between. Written as DNA, the CDR3 is TGCAGTGCTACCCCGGTCGGCAGGCACACCGGGGAGCTGTTTTTT. Translating it yields CSATPVGRHTGELFF.

The V call is TRBV18, the J call TRBJ1-2, with D unresolved. The germline gives CDR1 KGHSH, CDR2 LQKENI. This CDR3 is built from 15 residues. V was clipped by 2 bases and J by 2 bases, with 12 bases between them. The CDR3 reads CASSPDPGSNYGYTF. The CDR3 region has the DNA TGTGCCAGCTCACCAGACCCGGGGAGCAACTATGGCTACACCTTC.

The chain combines TRBV6-2 or TRBV6-3 with TRBJ2-7; 12 nucleotides line up with TRBD2. Germline V lookup: CDR1 MNHEY, CDR2 SVGEGT. J was trimmed by 5 bases and V by 4 bases; bases with no gene match: 6. This CDR3 contains 15 residues. The CDR3: CASSSLTSGGDEQYF. The DNA for the CDR3 is TGTGCCAGCAGTTCCTTGACTAGCGGGGGCGACGAGCAGTACTTC.

This sequence joins TRBV10-3 and TRBJ2-1, with 7 nucleotides matching TRBD2. With 0 bases clipped from V and 6 bases from J, the junction kept 8 bases outside the gene matches. From germline, CDR1 is ENHRY and CDR2 SYGVKD. This CDR3 region has 16 residues. The CDR3 loop is CAISESPLARLNEQFF. The DNA for the CDR3 is TGTGCCATCAGTGAGTCACCACTAGCGCGCCTCAATGAGCAGTTCTTC.

This chain joins TRBV20-1 and TRBJ2-7; D gene ambiguous. Looked up from germline, CDR1 is DFQATT and CDR2 is SNEGSKA (reference sequence). V gave up 3 bases and J gave up 0 bases, with 6 bases separating them. The CDR3 runs 12 residues. The CDR3 DNA reads as TGCAGTGCTAGGCGGAGCTCCTACGAGCAGTACTTC. Amino acids: CSARRSSYEQYF.